This TCR beta chain stems from a study of shared clonotypes between healthy human individuals. Study observations and caveats: Despite large depth, sorted-subset datasets appeared incompletely sequenced. Generation probabilities of non-shared clonotypes were lower (relative to those shared by all four donors).

Method: immunoSEQ multiplex PCR; TCRdb's copy keeps in-frame clones and lacks some. The top ten clones hold 0.89% of a sample with around 1,000,000 clones, around 77% of them seen once. With regard to this clone: Its target is not known.

The CDR3 is made up of 16 amino acids. Trimming took off 0 bases at V and 2 bases at J, with 12 bases between the two ends. The V gene's germline CDR1 is SGHNT and CDR2 YYREEE (reference sequence). Sequenced sample: memory CD4+ T cells from PBMCs. This sample's subset: CD45RA-negative fraction. The sequence came from a young man in good health. Some clones in this sample may be carry-over from other donors' samples. The chain couples TRBV5-4 to TRBJ2-4; D gene uncertain. The CDR3 sequence is CASSLGPNPPKNIQYF. CDR3 DNA sequence: TGTGCCAGCAGCTTGGGCCCCAACCCTCCCAAAAACATTCAGTACTTC.